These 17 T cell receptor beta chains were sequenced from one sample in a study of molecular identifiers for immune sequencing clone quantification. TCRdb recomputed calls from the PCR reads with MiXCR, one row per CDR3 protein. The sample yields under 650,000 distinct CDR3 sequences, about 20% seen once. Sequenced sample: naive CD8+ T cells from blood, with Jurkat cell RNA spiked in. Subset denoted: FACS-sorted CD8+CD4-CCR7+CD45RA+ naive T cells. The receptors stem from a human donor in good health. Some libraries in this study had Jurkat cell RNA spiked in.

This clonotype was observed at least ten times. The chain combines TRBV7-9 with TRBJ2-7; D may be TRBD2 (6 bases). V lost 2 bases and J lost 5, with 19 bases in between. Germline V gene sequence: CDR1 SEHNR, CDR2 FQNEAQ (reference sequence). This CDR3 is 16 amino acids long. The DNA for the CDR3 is TGTGCCAGCAGCTTATCGGGACTTCCAGGTGGTAACGAGCAGTACTTC. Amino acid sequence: CASSLSGLPGGNEQYF.

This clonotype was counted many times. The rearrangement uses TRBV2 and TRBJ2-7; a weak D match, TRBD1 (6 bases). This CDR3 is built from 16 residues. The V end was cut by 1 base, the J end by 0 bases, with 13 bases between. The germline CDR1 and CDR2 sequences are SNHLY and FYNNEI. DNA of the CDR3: TGTGCCAGCAGTGAAGTAGCAGGGGCGAGCTCCTACGAGCAGTACTTC. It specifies CASSEVAGASSYEQYF.

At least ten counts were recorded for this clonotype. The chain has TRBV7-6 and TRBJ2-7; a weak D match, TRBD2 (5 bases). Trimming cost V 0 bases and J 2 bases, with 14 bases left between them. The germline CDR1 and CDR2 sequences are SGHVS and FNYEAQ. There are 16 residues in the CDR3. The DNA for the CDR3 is TGTGCCAGCAGCTTAGCGCGGGCAGACGCGACCTACGAGCAGTACTTC. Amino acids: CASSLARADATYEQYF.

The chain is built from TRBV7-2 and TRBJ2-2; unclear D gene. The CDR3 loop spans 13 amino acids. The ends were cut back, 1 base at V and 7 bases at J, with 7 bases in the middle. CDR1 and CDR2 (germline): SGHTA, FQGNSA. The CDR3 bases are TGTGCCAGCAGCTTAGACTCGGGCGGGGAGCTGTTTTTT. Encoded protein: CASSLDSGGELFF.

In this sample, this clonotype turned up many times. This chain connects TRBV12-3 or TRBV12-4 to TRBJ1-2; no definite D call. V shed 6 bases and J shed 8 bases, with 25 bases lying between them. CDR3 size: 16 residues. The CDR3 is CASSPRRPTLALGYTF. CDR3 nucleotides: TGTGCCAGCAGCCCCCGGAGGCCAACATTAGCCCTAGGCTACACCTTC.

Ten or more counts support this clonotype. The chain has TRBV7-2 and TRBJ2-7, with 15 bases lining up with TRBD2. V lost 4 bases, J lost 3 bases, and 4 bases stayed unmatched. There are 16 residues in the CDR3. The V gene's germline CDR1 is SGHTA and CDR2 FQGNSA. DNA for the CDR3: TGTGCCAGCAGCTCGGGACTAGCGGGGGGACTCTACGAGCAGTACTTC. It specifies CASSSGLAGGLYEQYF.

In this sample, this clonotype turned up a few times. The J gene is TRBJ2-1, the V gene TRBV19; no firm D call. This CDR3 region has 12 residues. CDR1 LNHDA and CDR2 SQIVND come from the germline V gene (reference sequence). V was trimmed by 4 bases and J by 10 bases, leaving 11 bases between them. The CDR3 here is CASSTSPWEQFF. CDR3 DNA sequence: TGTGCCAGTAGTACATCACCCTGGGAGCAGTTCTTC. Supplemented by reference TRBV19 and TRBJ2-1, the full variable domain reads DGGITQSPKYLFRKEGQNVTLSCEQNLNHDAMYWYRQDPGQGLRLIYYSQIVNDFQKGDIAEGYSVSREKKESFPLTVTSAQKNPTAFYLCASSTSPWEQFFGPGTRLTVL.

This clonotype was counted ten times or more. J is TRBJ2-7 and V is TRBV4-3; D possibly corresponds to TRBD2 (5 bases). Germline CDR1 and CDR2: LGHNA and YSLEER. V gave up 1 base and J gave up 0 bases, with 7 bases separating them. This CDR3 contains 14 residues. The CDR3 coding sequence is TGCGCCAGCAGCCAAGGTGCGGGCTCCTACGAGCAGTACTTC. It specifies CASSQGAGSYEQYF.

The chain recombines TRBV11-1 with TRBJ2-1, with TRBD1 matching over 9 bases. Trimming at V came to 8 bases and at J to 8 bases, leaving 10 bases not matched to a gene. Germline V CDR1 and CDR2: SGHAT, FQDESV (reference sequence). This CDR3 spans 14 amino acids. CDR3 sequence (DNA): TGTGCCAGCCAGAAGACAGGGGGGAGCTATGAGCAGTTCTTC. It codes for CASQKTGGSYEQFF.

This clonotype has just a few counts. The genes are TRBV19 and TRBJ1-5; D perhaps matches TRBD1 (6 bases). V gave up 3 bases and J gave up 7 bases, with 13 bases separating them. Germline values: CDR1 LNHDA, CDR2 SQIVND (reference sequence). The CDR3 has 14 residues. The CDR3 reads CASSITGIGQPQHF. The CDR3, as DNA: TGTGCCAGTAGTATTACAGGGATAGGCCAGCCCCAGCATTTT.

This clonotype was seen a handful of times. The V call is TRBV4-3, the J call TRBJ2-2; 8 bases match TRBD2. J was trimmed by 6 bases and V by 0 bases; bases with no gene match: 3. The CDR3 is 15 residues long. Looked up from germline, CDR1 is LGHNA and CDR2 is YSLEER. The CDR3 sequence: CASSQDSGSSGELFF. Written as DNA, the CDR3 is TGCGCCAGCAGCCAAGACAGCGGGAGCTCCGGGGAGCTGTTTTTT.

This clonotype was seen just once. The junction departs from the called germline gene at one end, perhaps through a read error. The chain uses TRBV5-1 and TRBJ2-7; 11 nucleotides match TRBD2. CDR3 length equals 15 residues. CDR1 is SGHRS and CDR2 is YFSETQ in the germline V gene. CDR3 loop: CASSPGTSGAYEQCF. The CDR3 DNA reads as TGCGCCAGCAGCCCAGGGACTAGCGGAGCCTACGAGCAGTGCTTC.

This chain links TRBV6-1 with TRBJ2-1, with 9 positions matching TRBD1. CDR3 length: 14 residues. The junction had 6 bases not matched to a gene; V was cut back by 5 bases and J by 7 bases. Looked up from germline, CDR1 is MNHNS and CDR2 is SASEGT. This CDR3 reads CASSPLGQGNEQFF. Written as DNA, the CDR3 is TGTGCCAGCAGTCCCTTGGGACAGGGTAATGAGCAGTTCTTC.

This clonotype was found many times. CDR3 DNA: TGTGCCAGCACCGGAGGACTAGCGGGGCTCCTGGCGACCCAGTACTTC. Its translation: CASTGGLAGLLATQYF. The V call is TRBV12-3 or TRBV12-4, the J call TRBJ2-5; 12 positions agree with TRBD2. With 7 bases clipped from V and 7 bases from J, the junction kept 13 bases outside the gene matches. The CDR3 spans 16 residues.

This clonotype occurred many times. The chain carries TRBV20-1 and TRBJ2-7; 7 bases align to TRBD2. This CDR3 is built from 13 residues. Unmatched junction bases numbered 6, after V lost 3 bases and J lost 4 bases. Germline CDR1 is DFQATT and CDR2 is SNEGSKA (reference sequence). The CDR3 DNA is TGCAGTGCTAGTGTCCGGGAGGCGTACGAGCAGTACTTC. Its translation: CSASVREAYEQYF.

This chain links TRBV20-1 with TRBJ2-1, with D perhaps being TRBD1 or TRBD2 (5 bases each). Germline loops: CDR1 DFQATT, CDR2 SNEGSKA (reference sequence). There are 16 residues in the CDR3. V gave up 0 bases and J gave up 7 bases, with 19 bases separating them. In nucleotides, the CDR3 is TGCAGTGCTAGAGATCGGGGACGGGATAGTGGTAATGAGCAGTTCTTC. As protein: CSARDRGRDSGNEQFF.

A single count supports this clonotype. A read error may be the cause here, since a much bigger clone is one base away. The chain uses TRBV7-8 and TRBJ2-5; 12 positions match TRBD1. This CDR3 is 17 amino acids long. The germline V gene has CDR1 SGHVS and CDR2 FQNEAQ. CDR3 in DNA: TGTGCCAGCAGCACTGACCGGGACAGGGGGCGGTCAGAGACCCAGCACTTC. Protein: CASSTDRDRGRSETQHF. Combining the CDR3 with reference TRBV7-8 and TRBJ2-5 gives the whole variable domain GAGVSQSPRYKVAKRGQDVALRCDPISGHVSLFWYQQALGQGPEFLTYFQNEAQLDKSGLPSDRFFAERPEGSVSTLKIQRTQQEDSAVYLCASSTDRDRGRSETQHFGPGTRLLVL.